This T cell receptor (beta chain) comes out of a study of PD-1 blockade in classical Hodgkin lymphoma. Study-level findings and limits: CD8+ TCR diversity did not rise significantly by C4D1, unlike CD4+.

Some clones are missing from TCRdb's copy, which holds only in-frame ones; the method was immunoSEQ multiplex PCR. Found here are 25,000 to 30,000 clones, just over 85% of them singletons; the top ten hold around 6.7%. Brentuximab vedotin exposure varied, and every patient relapsed after autologous stem cell transplantation. From thawed PBMCs, magnetic negative selection was used to isolate the CD8+ T cells. Comments on this clone: The antigen is not known.

This sample comprised CD8+ T cells from blood, obtained at baseline. This clonotype was sampled from a human donor with classical Hodgkin lymphoma.

The CDR3 loop reads CASSLGGSTEAFF. The DNA of the CDR3 is TGTGCCAGCAGCCTGGGGGGTAGCACTGAAGCTTTCTTT. The rearrangement joins TRBV9 to TRBJ1-1; possibly TRBD1 for D (5 bases). Germline V gene lookup returns CDR1 SGDLS and CDR2 YYNGEE. This CDR3 is 13 amino acids long. The V and J ends lost 4 bases and 4 bases respectively, with 11 bases between them.